The rows below give T cell receptor beta chains drawn from one sample of a study of regulatory T cells in long-lasting Graves disease. In TCRdb, the multiplex PCR reads were re-called with MiXCR into one record per CDR3 protein. Of a few hundred thousand distinct CDR3 sequences in the sample, 23% were seen once. This specimen was peripheral blood mononuclear cells (PBMCs), taken when the disease was refractory, from a patient treated with antithyroid drugs. The receptor source for this set is a female donor with Graves disease. The CDR3 runs from the conserved cysteine through the conserved F or W. Fields, in order: clone size, D gene, J gene, V gene, CDR3 protein, CDR3 DNA. The D gene is left open where the match is weak. Clone size, where shown, is once, few, many, or a class for clones that have expanded.

clone_size: -
d_call: -
j_call: TRBJ1-1
v_call: TRBV7-2
cdr3_aa: CASSLGASNTEAFF
cdr3_nt: TGTGCCAGCAGCTTAGGAGCCTCGAACACTGAAGCTTTCTTT

clone_size: many
d_call: -
j_call: TRBJ1-1
v_call: TRBV2
cdr3_aa: CASSRDTEAFF
cdr3_nt: TGTGCCAGCAGCCGAGACACTGAAGCTTTCTTT

clone_size: few
d_call: -
j_call: TRBJ1-4
v_call: TRBV18
cdr3_aa: CASSPRAPEKLFF
cdr3_nt: TGTGCCAGCTCACCAAGGGCACCTGAAAAACTGTTTTTT

clone_size: few
d_call: -
j_call: TRBJ1-5
v_call: TRBV30
cdr3_aa: CAWSFRADRQPQHF
cdr3_nt: TGTGCCTGGAGCTTCAGGGCCGATCGGCAGCCCCAGCATTTT

clone_size: few
d_call: TRBD1
j_call: TRBJ1-1
v_call: TRBV7-2
cdr3_aa: CASSLLRQGGAEAFF
cdr3_nt: TGTGCCAGCAGCTTGCTCCGGCAGGGGGGGGCTGAAGCTTTCTTT

clone_size: few
d_call: TRBD1
j_call: TRBJ2-5
v_call: TRBV6-9
cdr3_aa: CASSYPTAGGVQETQYF
cdr3_nt: TGTGCCAGCAGTTACCCAACGGCAGGGGGAGTCCAAGAGACCCAGTACTTC

clone_size: many
d_call: TRBD1
j_call: TRBJ2-5
v_call: TRBV2
cdr3_aa: CASSRTGRQETQYF
cdr3_nt: TGTGCCAGCAGTCGGACAGGGCGGCAAGAGACCCAGTACTTC

clone_size: few
d_call: -
j_call: TRBJ2-7
v_call: TRBV6-1
cdr3_aa: CASRLGQGGSEQYF
cdr3_nt: TGTGCCAGCAGGCTGGGGCAGGGAGGTAGCGAGCAGTACTTC

clone_size: -
d_call: TRBD1
j_call: TRBJ2-2
v_call: TRBV7-6
cdr3_aa: CASSLRGQGSGELFF
cdr3_nt: TGTGCCAGCAGCTTAAGAGGACAGGGATCCGGGGAGCTGTTTTTT

clone_size: many
d_call: TRBD2
j_call: TRBJ2-7
v_call: TRBV12-3/TRBV12-4
cdr3_aa: CASRRSGSSYEQYF
cdr3_nt: TGTGCCAGCAGACGTAGCGGGAGCTCCTACGAGCAGTACTTC

clone_size: -
d_call: -
j_call: TRBJ1-5
v_call: TRBV24-1
cdr3_aa: CASNAGAGQPQHF
cdr3_nt: TGTGCCTCCAATGCAGGGGCAGGTCAGCCCCAGCATTTT

clone_size: few
d_call: TRBD1
j_call: TRBJ1-1
v_call: TRBV29-1
cdr3_aa: CSVAYRGISAEAFF
cdr3_nt: TGCAGCGTCGCATACAGGGGGATTAGCGCTGAAGCTTTCTTT

clone_size: -
d_call: -
j_call: TRBJ1-6
v_call: TRBV6-1
cdr3_aa: CASSDVAGSNNSPLHF
cdr3_nt: TGTGCCAGCAGTGACGTGGCAGGGTCTAATAATTCACCCCTCCACTTT

clone_size: few
d_call: -
j_call: TRBJ1-2
v_call: TRBV10-3
cdr3_aa: CALGIDGYGYTF
cdr3_nt: TGTGCCCTTGGGATCGACGGCTATGGCTACACCTTC

clone_size: -
d_call: TRBD1
j_call: TRBJ2-2
v_call: TRBV7-9
cdr3_aa: CASSKGQSTGELFF
cdr3_nt: TGTGCCAGCAGCAAGGGACAGTCCACCGGGGAGCTGTTTTTT

clone_size: -
d_call: -
j_call: TRBJ2-1
v_call: TRBV28
cdr3_aa: CASSSPGRGPTNEQFF
cdr3_nt: TGTGCCAGCAGTTCCCCTGGCAGGGGTCCTACCAATGAGCAGTTCTTC

clone_size: few
d_call: -
j_call: TRBJ1-1
v_call: TRBV29-1
cdr3_aa: CSVDRRFEAFF
cdr3_nt: TGCAGCGTTGATCGGCGGTTTGAAGCTTTCTTT

clone_size: -
d_call: TRBD2
j_call: TRBJ2-3
v_call: TRBV6-2/TRBV6-3
cdr3_aa: CASSYGTSGYSTDTQYF
cdr3_nt: TGTGCCAGCAGCTACGGGACTAGCGGCTATAGCACAGATACGCAGTATTTT

clone_size: many
d_call: TRBD2
j_call: TRBJ2-7
v_call: TRBV6-1
cdr3_aa: CASRTEGLATYEQYF
cdr3_nt: TGTGCCAGCAGGACCGAGGGACTAGCGACCTACGAGCAGTACTTC

clone_size: few
d_call: -
j_call: TRBJ1-2
v_call: TRBV6-5
cdr3_aa: CASSYSQNYGYTF
cdr3_nt: TGTGCCAGCAGTTACAGCCAAAACTATGGCTACACCTTC

clone_size: many
d_call: -
j_call: TRBJ1-2
v_call: TRBV28
cdr3_aa: CASSQQTTNYGYTF
cdr3_nt: TGTGCCAGCAGTCAACAGACCACTAACTATGGCTACACCTTC